What follows describes a single T cell receptor (beta chain). The antigen remains undetermined. These data come from a study of CD8 T cells in Susac syndrome. The overall study: Patients with Susac syndrome were therapy-naive, on corticosteroids, or on intravenous immunoglobulin alone at blood draw. Study-level points and caveats: Expansion of Susac CD8+ clones peaked in TEMRA cells and in active patients.

Germline V gene sequence: CDR1 SEHNR, CDR2 FQNEAQ (reference sequence). V lost 1 base to trimming and J lost 6 bases, with 7 bases between them. The CDR3 has 14 amino acids. CD8+ and CD4+ blood T cells underwent TCR beta sequencing. It was negative isolation that provided the CD8+ and CD4+ T cells, whereas TEMRA cells were enriched by FACS. RNA amounts of about 0.45 to 1 ug underwent reverse transcription with random hexamers. A single record per CDR3 protein comes from TCRdb applying MiXCR to the immunoSEQ multiplex PCR reads. The sample includes fewer than 85,000 distinct CDR3 sequences, roughly 94% of them seen just once.

The clonotype originates from a human donor with Susac syndrome. The sequencing input was CD8+ T cells from PBMCs. The chain combines TRBV7-9 with TRBJ1-6; D remains unclear. The CDR3 loop reads CASSLVVPNSPLHF. CDR3 nucleotides: TGTGCCAGCAGCTTAGTTGTTCCTAATTCACCCCTCCACTTT. Full variable domain (rest looked up from reference TRBV7-9 and TRBJ1-6): DTGVSQNPRHKITKRGQNVTFRCDPISEHNRLYWYRQTLGQGPEFLTYFQNEAQLEKSRLLSDRFSAERPKGSFSTLEIQRTEQGDSAMYLCASSLVVPNSPLHFGNGTRLTVT.